Below are 13 T cell receptor beta chains sequenced from a single sample in a study of blood T cell repertoires in COVID-19. Some clones are missing from TCRdb's copy, which holds only in-frame ones; the method was immunoSEQ multiplex PCR. Of approximately 69,000 clones in the sample, roughly 85% were seen once. Sample: peripheral blood. Receptors were obtained from an elderly woman with acute or convalescent COVID-19.

This clone appeared a single time. The CDR3 region is CASSELGGGKPQHF. Here the CDR3 DNA reads TGTGCCAGCAGTGAACTCGGCGGAGGCAAGCCCCAGCATTTT. The V gene is TRBV6-4, the J gene TRBJ1-5; D is unresolved. V was pared by 3 bases and J by 8 bases, with 14 bases between. Per germline, CDR1 MRHNA and CDR2 SNTAGT. The CDR3 consists of 14 residues.

The chain is built from TRBV24-1 and TRBJ2-7, with a possible D match to TRBD1 (5 bases). CDR1 is KGHDR, CDR2 SFDVKD, per germline. The CDR3 sequence is 14 residues long. V lost 3 bases, J lost 2 bases, and 10 bases lay in between. CDR3 protein: CATSDQGPTYEQYF. Written as DNA, the CDR3 is TGTGCCACCAGTGATCAGGGTCCTACCTACGAGCAGTACTTC.

The V gene is TRBV6-1, the J gene TRBJ1-5; D may be TRBD1 (6 bases). The CDR3 has 17 amino acids. CDR1 and CDR2 (germline): MNHNS, SASEGT. V was clipped by 1 base and J by 3 bases, with 16 bases between them. The CDR3 DNA reads as TGTGCCAGCAGTGAAGGGACATATGGACAGACCAATCAGCCCCAGCATTTT. Protein sequence: CASSEGTYGQTNQPQHF.

The J gene is TRBJ2-7, the V gene TRBV14, with D uncertain. V was trimmed by 0 bases and J by 5 bases, leaving 8 bases between them. The CDR3 runs 13 residues. CDR1 is SGHDN and CDR2 is FVKESK in the germline V gene. In nucleotides, the CDR3 is TGTGCCAGCAGCCAAGATCTAGTCCACGAGCAGTACTTC. It yields the protein CASSQDLVHEQYF.

The rearrangement links TRBV7-8 to TRBJ2-1; a possible D gene is TRBD2 (5 bases). V was cut by 1 base and J by 7 bases, with 14 bases left in between. CDR3 size: 15 residues. CDR1 is SGHVS, CDR2 FQNEAQ, per germline. CDR3 bases: TGTGCCAGCAGCTTAGTTTCCGGGAAAGGGAATGAGCAGTTCTTC. Its translation is CASSLVSGKGNEQFF.

This chain connects TRBV19 to TRBJ2-5; TRBD1 matches 8 bases. Trimming took 6 bases from V and 5 from J; bases not matched to a gene: 5. CDR1 is LNHDA and CDR2 is SQIVND in the germline V gene (reference sequence). The length of the CDR3 is 13 residues. CDR3 amino acids: CASRTGVGETQYF. CDR3 DNA: TGTGCCAGTAGGACAGGGGTGGGGGAGACCCAGTACTTC.

The rearrangement joins TRBV6-5 to TRBJ1-3, with D tentatively TRBD1 (5 bases). This CDR3 is 15 amino acids long. Trimming cost V 6 bases and J 0 bases, with 12 bases left between them. Per germline, CDR1 MNHEY and CDR2 SVGAGI. As DNA, the CDR3 is TGTGCCAGCAGCCGACAGCACCACTCTGGAAACACCATATATTTT. Protein product: CASSRQHHSGNTIYF.

The table lists this clone with a few counts. CDR3 amino acids: CASSSWASYEQYF. The CDR3 region has the DNA TGTGCCAGCAGCTCCTGGGCGTCCTACGAGCAGTACTTC. The chain is built from TRBV5-6 and TRBJ2-7; D is unresolved. Trimming shortened V by 3 bases and J by 1 base, and 8 bases separated the two germline ends. Germline CDR1 reads SGHDT; CDR2 reads YYEEEE. This CDR3 region has 13 residues.

This clone was detected only a few times. The V call is TRBV7-2, the J call TRBJ1-1; possibly TRBD1 for D (6 bases). V was trimmed by 4 bases and J by 4 bases, leaving 13 bases between them. CDR3 size: 14 residues. CDR1 and CDR2 (germline): SGHTA, FQGNSA. The CDR3 nucleotides are TGTGCCAGCAGCTCCCGCAGAGGGGGCACTGAAGCTTTCTTT. Its translation is CASSSRRGGTEAFF.

V gene TRBV12-3 or TRBV12-4 combines with J gene TRBJ2-2; D might be TRBD1 (6 bases). The CDR3 extends over 13 amino acids. V was trimmed by 2 bases and J by 7 bases, leaving 8 bases between them. The CDR3 sequence: CASSLLGGGELFF. The CDR3 nucleotides read TGTGCCAGCAGTTTACTAGGGGGCGGGGAGCTGTTTTTT.

The chain combines TRBV18 with TRBJ2-3, with D hard to call. The length of the CDR3 is 14 residues. Per germline, CDR1 KGHSH and CDR2 LQKENI. With 6 bases removed from V and 0 bases from J, the gap between germline ends came to 10 bases. The CDR3 DNA is TGTGCCAGCTCCGATCAGGCCAGCACAGATACGCAGTATTTT. The encoded protein is CASSDQASTDTQYF.

The rearrangement uses TRBV5-4 and TRBJ2-3; D may be TRBD2 (7 bases). Germline lookup yields CDR1 SGHNT and CDR2 YYREEE (reference sequence). This CDR3 spans 16 amino acids. Trimming shortened V by 2 bases and J by 1 base, and 14 bases separated the two germline ends. CDR3 in DNA: TGTGCCAGCAGCTTCTCCTCGGGGGGCCGCACAGATACGCAGTATTTT. Encoded protein: CASSFSSGGRTDTQYF.

The chain employs TRBV7-9 and TRBJ2-1, with 7 bases matching TRBD1. Trimming took 3 bases from V and 8 from J; bases not matched to a gene: 4. This CDR3 is 13 amino acids long. Germline V gene data show CDR1 as SEHNR and CDR2 as FQNEAQ (reference sequence). The CDR3 DNA sequence: TGTGCCAGCAGCTTCACAGGGGTACATGAGCAGTTCTTC. Its protein product is CASSFTGVHEQFF.